Following are 19 T cell receptor beta chains from one sample sequenced in a study of blood T cell repertoires in COVID-19. Measured with immunoSEQ multiplex PCR; TCRdb has only the in-frame clones, and not every one. In the table there are roughly 180,000 clones, around 79% of which are singletons. The sequencing input was peripheral blood. These receptors were taken from a man aged 55-75 years with active or convalescent COVID-19.

The chain links TRBV7-9 to TRBJ1-2; 7 nucleotides line up with TRBD1. V was clipped by 5 bases and J by 8 bases; unmatched bases: 8. The CDR3 is made up of 13 amino acids. Germline values: CDR1 SEHNR, CDR2 FQNEAQ (reference sequence). The DNA of the CDR3 is TGTGCCAGCAGCCTCGACAGGGTAAGAGGCTACACCTTC. Its protein is CASSLDRVRGYTF.

V gene TRBV29-1 combines with J gene TRBJ1-2; TRBD1 aligns across 8 bases. J lost 8 bases, V lost 7 bases, and 6 bases had no gene match. In germline, CDR1 is SQVTM, CDR2 ANQGSEA. The CDR3 covers 11 residues. The CDR3 DNA reads TGCAGCGCTCCGACAGGGGCCGGCTACACCTTC. It encodes CSAPTGAGYTF.

The V call is TRBV7-2, the J call TRBJ2-7; D possibly corresponds to TRBD1 (5 bases). CDR3 length: 16 amino acids. V shed 2 bases and J shed 0 bases, with 14 bases lying between them. Per the germline V gene, CDR1 is SGHTA and CDR2 is FQGNSA. The CDR3 spells CASSLSTDLGSYEQYF. CDR3 in DNA: TGTGCCAGCAGCTTATCGACAGACCTTGGCTCCTACGAGCAGTACTTC.

CDR3 protein: CAWSGTDFGNQPQHF. As DNA, the CDR3 is TGTGCCTGGAGCGGGACAGATTTTGGCAATCAGCCCCAGCATTTT. The rearrangement links TRBV30 to TRBJ1-5, with TRBD1 matching 7 bases. The CDR3 covers 15 residues. After removal of 3 bases from V and 2 bases from J, the junction contained 7 bases not matched to a gene. Germline CDR1 and CDR2: GTSNPN and SVGIG (reference sequence). Drawing the rest from reference TRBV30 and TRBJ1-5, the complete variable domain is SQTIHQWPATLVQPVGSPLSLECTVEGTSNPNLYWYRQAAGRGLQLLFYSVGIGQISSEVPQNLSASRPQDRQFILSSKKLLLSDSGFYLCAWSGTDFGNQPQHFGDGTRLSIL.

This chain uses TRBV5-4 with TRBJ1-1, with 7 bases matching TRBD1. CDR3 length: 15 amino acids. Germline V gene sequence: CDR1 SGHNT, CDR2 YYREEE (reference sequence). V shed 4 bases and J 1 base; nucleotides not matched to a gene: 7. CDR3 nucleotide sequence: TGTGCCAGCAGCCCGGGACAGCGAACGAACACTGAAGCTTTCTTT. Its protein is CASSPGQRTNTEAFF.

The gene calls are TRBV30 and TRBJ2-3; 11 bases map to TRBD2. Germline trimming cut 0 bases from V and 7 bases from J; bases unmatched to any gene: 6. The V gene's germline CDR1 is GTSNPN and CDR2 SVGIG (reference sequence). The CDR3 is 15 amino acids. CDR3 coding DNA: TGTGCCTGGAGTGTACGACTAGCGGGAAGACATACGCAGTATTTT. Amino acid sequence: CAWSVRLAGRHTQYF.

This CDR3 is CASSLKSAGGYEQYF. The CDR3 coding sequence is TGTGCCAGCAGCTTAAAATCGGCGGGGGGCTACGAGCAGTACTTC. V gene TRBV7-9 combines with J gene TRBJ2-7; 8 nucleotides match TRBD2. The V gene's germline CDR1 is SEHNR and CDR2 FQNEAQ (reference sequence). The V and J ends lost 2 bases and 3 bases, in that order; junction bases with no gene match: 6. The CDR3 is made up of 15 amino acids.

This clone occurred a few times. This same CDR3 is encoded by further DNA sequences in the sample. The chain recombines TRBV29-1 with TRBJ2-5, with unresolved D. The CDR3 totals 11 residues. With 5 bases removed from V and 5 bases from J, the gap between germline ends came to 9 bases. Germline V lookup: CDR1 SQVTM, CDR2 ANQGSEA. CDR3 in amino acids: CSVQGRETQYF. The CDR3 DNA follows: TGCAGCGTTCAAGGGCGGGAGACCCAGTACTTC.

The CDR3 DNA follows: TGCAGCGTTGCGACAGTTGACGATCAGCCCCAGCATTTT. This sequence encodes CSVATVDDQPQHF. V and J are TRBV29-1 and TRBJ1-5; D is possibly TRBD1 (5 bases). The length of the CDR3 is 13 residues. V lost 4 bases and J lost 5, with 12 bases in between. Germline CDR1 and CDR2: SQVTM and ANQGSEA. Complete variable domain (other parts from reference TRBV29-1 and TRBJ1-5): SAVISQKPSRDICQRGTSLTIQCQVDSQVTMMFWYRQQPGQSLTLIATANQGSEATYESGFVIDKFPISRPNLTFSTLTVSNMSPEDSSIYLCSVATVDDQPQHFGDGTRLSIL.

V usage is TRBV27 and J usage is TRBJ2-5, with 7 bases aligning to TRBD2. With 6 bases clipped from V and 3 bases from J, the junction kept 7 bases outside the gene matches. CDR3 size: 14 residues. Germline loops: CDR1 MNHEY, CDR2 SMNVEV (reference sequence). CDR3 in DNA: TGTGCCAGCAGGAGGCTAGCGGCCAAAGAGACCCAGTACTTC. Translating gives CASRRLAAKETQYF.

V is TRBV5-4 and J is TRBJ2-1; 10 bases are a match to TRBD1. The CDR3 contains 16 residues. Germline V CDR1 and CDR2: SGHNT, YYREEE (reference sequence). The V segment lost 4 bases and the J segment 8 bases; nucleotides outside the gene matches: 12. The CDR3 DNA reads TGTGCCAGCAGCATATTGTCCGGGACAGGGGTCCATGAGCAGTTCTTC. Translated: CASSILSGTGVHEQFF.

The chain is built from TRBV29-1 and TRBJ1-5; tentatively, D is TRBD1 (5 bases). This CDR3 contains 13 residues. Germline CDR1 and CDR2: SQVTM and ANQGSEA. The ends were cut back, 6 bases at V and 5 bases at J, with 14 bases in the middle. The CDR3 region is CSVQTATYQPQHF. The CDR3, as DNA: TGCAGCGTCCAGACAGCAACATATCAGCCCCAGCATTTT.

The V call is TRBV12-3 or TRBV12-4, the J call TRBJ2-1; TRBD2 aligns across 7 bases. The CDR3 is 13 amino acids. The J segment lost 10 bases and the V segment lost 4 bases, leaving 7 bases of the junction unmatched. The CDR3 reads CASSSTGTTEQFF. As DNA, the CDR3 is TGTGCCAGCAGTTCAACCGGGACTACCGAGCAGTTCTTC.

V and J are TRBV4-3 and TRBJ2-7, with D unresolved. CDR3 length: 14 residues. Looked up from germline, CDR1 is LGHNA and CDR2 is YSLEER. V gave up 1 base and J gave up 3 bases, with 10 bases separating them. The CDR3 spells CASSQVPYYYEQYF. The CDR3 region has the DNA TGCGCCAGCAGCCAAGTCCCCTACTACTACGAGCAGTACTTC.

The rearrangement links TRBV3-1 (or the pseudogene TRBV3-2) to TRBJ2-5; no clear D. The V gene's germline CDR1 is LGHDT and CDR2 YNNKEL (reference sequence). V shed 1 base and J shed 3 bases, with 9 bases lying between them. The CDR3 length is 14 residues. The CDR3 protein is CASSQAAGEETQYF. The CDR3 DNA reads as TGTGCCAGCAGCCAAGCCGCAGGTGAAGAGACCCAGTACTTC.

The rearrangement uses TRBV28 and TRBJ2-2; 12 bases fit TRBD2. The CDR3 has 16 amino acids. Germline-derived CDR1 and CDR2 are MDHEN and SYDVKM. Trimming at V came to 5 bases and at J to 2 bases, leaving 3 bases not matched to a gene. CDR3 in DNA: TGTGCCAGCAGTACACTAGCGGGAGGAAACACCGGGGAGCTGTTTTTT. As protein: CASSTLAGGNTGELFF.

The V and J genes are TRBV30 and TRBJ2-2; 7 bases fit TRBD2. CDR1 is GTSNPN and CDR2 is SVGIG in the germline V gene (reference sequence). The CDR3 extends over 14 amino acids. The J segment lost 5 bases and the V segment lost 3 bases, leaving 6 bases of the junction unmatched. The CDR3 sequence is CAWSPGRATGELFF. Here the CDR3 DNA reads TGTGCCTGGAGCCCGGGGAGGGCGACCGGGGAGCTGTTTTTT.

The chain joins TRBV4-2 to TRBJ2-7; a possible D gene is TRBD2 (5 bases). Germline-derived CDR1 and CDR2 are LGHNA and YNFKEQ. The CDR3 loop spans 12 amino acids. Deletions cut 6 bases from V and 2 bases from J, with 8 bases between. The CDR3 reads CASRGGPYEQYF. In DNA form, the CDR3 reads TGTGCCAGCAGAGGAGGCCCCTACGAGCAGTACTTC.

The gene calls are TRBV6-5 and TRBJ2-7; 7 bases fit TRBD2. The V gene's germline CDR1 is MNHEY and CDR2 SVGAGI. CDR3 size: 14 residues. The V and J ends lost 6 bases and 4 bases, in that order; junction bases with no gene match: 9. The CDR3 protein is CASRALTGGYEQYF. CDR3 sequence (DNA): TGTGCCAGCAGGGCGTTGACGGGGGGATACGAGCAGTACTTC.